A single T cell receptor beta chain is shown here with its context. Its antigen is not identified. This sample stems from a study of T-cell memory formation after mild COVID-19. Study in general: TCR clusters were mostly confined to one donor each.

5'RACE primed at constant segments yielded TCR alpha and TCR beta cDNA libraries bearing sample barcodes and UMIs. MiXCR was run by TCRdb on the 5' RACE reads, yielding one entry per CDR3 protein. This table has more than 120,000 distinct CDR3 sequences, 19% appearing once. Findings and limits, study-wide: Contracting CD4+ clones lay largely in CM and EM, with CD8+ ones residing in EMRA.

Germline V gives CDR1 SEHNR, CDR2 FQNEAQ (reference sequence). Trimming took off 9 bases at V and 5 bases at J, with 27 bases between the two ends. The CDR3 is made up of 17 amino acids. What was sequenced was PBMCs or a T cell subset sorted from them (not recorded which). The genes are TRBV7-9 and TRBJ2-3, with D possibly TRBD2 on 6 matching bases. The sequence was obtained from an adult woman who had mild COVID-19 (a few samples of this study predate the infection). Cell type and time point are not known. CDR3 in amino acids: CASPKPGVEGSIDTQYF. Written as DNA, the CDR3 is TGTGCCAGTCCCAAACCGGGAGTGGAGGGGTCAATAGATACGCAGTATTTT.